One sample yielded the 30 T cell receptor beta chains listed below, sequenced in a study of T cell responses to AZD1222 COVID-19 vaccine (dated by TCRdb to the early 2020s). The time point label corresponds to: baseline before first vaccination. Library generation was performed with the immunoSEQ multiplex PCR assay. TCRdb carries this immuneACCESS record with in-frame sequences only. Its versions omit some clonotypes, under half of them owing to an unresolved V gene in the studies checked, with the rest unexplained. The sample table contains about 120,000 clones; only one count was recorded for roughly 85% of them. The ten largest clones take up less than 10% of the sample. The sample was peripheral blood, taken on day 0 of AZD1222 vaccination. Receptors originate from an adult in good health.

Regarding this clone: Other DNA sequences in this specimen translate into the identical CDR3. This chain links TRBV9 with TRBJ2-5; the match to TRBD2 covers 11 bases. The CDR3 is 15 amino acids. Per germline, CDR1 SGDLS and CDR2 YYNGEE. V lost 0 bases, J lost 3 bases, and 1 base stayed unmatched. The CDR3 is CASSVAGLAEETQYF. The DNA of the CDR3 is TGTGCCAGCAGCGTAGCGGGACTAGCGGAAGAGACCCAGTACTTC.

This chain joins TRBV4-1 and TRBJ1-1, with D possibly TRBD1 on 5 matching bases. V lost 3 bases, J lost 3 bases, and 17 bases lay in between. The germline CDR1 and CDR2 sequences are MGHRA and YSYEKL. The CDR3 is 16 residues long. CDR3 in DNA: TGCGCCAGCAGCCATGCCCAGGGTTGGGGCCACACTGAAGCTTTCTTT. This encodes CASSHAQGWGHTEAFF.

This rearrangement joins TRBV6-2 or TRBV6-3 to TRBJ2-2; 9 nucleotides agree with TRBD2. The V gene end was trimmed by 4 bases and the J gene end by 5 bases; junction bases not matched to a gene: 8. The CDR3 loop spans 16 amino acids. Germline lookup yields CDR1 MNHEY and CDR2 SVGEGT. CDR3 residues: CASSLGGGGPTGELFF. CDR3 sequence (DNA): TGTGCCAGCAGTTTGGGCGGGGGGGGGCCGACCGGGGAGCTGTTTTTT.

The gene calls are TRBV7-2 and TRBJ2-1, with a weak D call TRBD2 (5 bases). V was clipped by 4 bases and J by 2 bases, with 12 bases between them. The germline V gene encodes CDR1 SGHTA and CDR2 FQGNSA. The CDR3 length is 15 residues. The CDR3 DNA sequence: TGTGCCAGCAGCTCGGGATCTTTACCCTACAATGAGCAGTTCTTC. Translated: CASSSGSLPYNEQFF.

This clone has only one observation. This chain links TRBV11-3 with TRBJ2-1; 12 bases line up with TRBD2. The CDR3 has 16 residues. Germline CDR1 and CDR2: SGHNT and YENEEA. Trimming removed 5 bases from V and 4 bases from J; junction bases left unmatched: 6. DNA for the CDR3: TGTGCCAGCAGCCCAGGGACTAGCGGGCTATACAATGAGCAGTTCTTC. It is translated as CASSPGTSGLYNEQFF.

This sequence joins TRBV5-4 and TRBJ2-3, with D possibly matching TRBD2 (6 bases). The CDR3 runs 14 residues. Trimming shortened V by 5 bases and J by 1 base, and 11 bases separated the two germline ends. Germline V gives CDR1 SGHNT, CDR2 YYREEE (reference sequence). CDR3 sequence: CASSVAVRTDTQYF. Written as DNA, the CDR3 is TGTGCCAGCAGTGTAGCGGTCCGCACAGATACGCAGTATTTT.

The chain joins TRBV5-1 to TRBJ1-1; TRBD1 aligns across 9 bases. Germline CDR1 is SGHRS and CDR2 is YFSETQ. The CDR3 consists of 14 residues. V gave up 3 bases and J gave up 4 bases; unmatched junction bases: 4. CDR3 DNA sequence: TGCGCCAGCAGCTCGGGACAGGGCCTCACTGAAGCTTTCTTT. This translates into CASSSGQGLTEAFF.

The chain carries TRBV25-1 and TRBJ2-7; TRBD1 agrees at 11 bases. Germline values: CDR1 MGHDK, CDR2 SYGVNS. V gave up 4 bases and J gave up 7 bases; unmatched junction bases: 12. CDR3 length: 16 amino acids. CDR3 nucleotide sequence: TGTGCCAGCAGTGCCTTGCCAGGACAGGGGGCGAAAGAGCAGTACTTC. Its translation: CASSALPGQGAKEQYF.

The rearrangement links TRBV6-5 to TRBJ2-5; 8 nucleotides line up with TRBD2. V lost 8 bases, J lost 4 bases, and 9 bases stayed unmatched. Germline assignment: CDR1 MNHEY and CDR2 SVGAGI. CDR3 size: 14 residues. CDR3 sequence: CASRGGSSGETQYF. The DNA of the CDR3 is TGTGCCAGCCGGGGGGGGTCCAGTGGAGAGACCCAGTACTTC.

This clone has only a few counts. The CDR3 region is CSASPDRGNTIYF. In DNA form, the CDR3 reads TGCAGTGCTAGTCCGGATCGGGGAAACACCATATATTTT. The rearrangement uses TRBV20-1 and TRBJ1-3; D is undetermined. CDR3 length equals 13 residues. V shed 3 bases and J shed 4 bases, with 10 bases lying between them. Germline-derived CDR1 and CDR2 are DFQATT and SNEGSKA (reference sequence).

This chain uses TRBV19 with TRBJ1-6, with D perhaps TRBD1 (6 bases). V was cut by 3 bases and J by 8 bases, with 11 bases left in between. The CDR3 consists of 14 residues. Germline CDR1 reads LNHDA; CDR2 reads SQIVND (reference sequence). CDR3 in DNA: TGTGCCAGTAGTATGTACAGGGAGGATTCACCCCTCCACTTT. Its protein is CASSMYREDSPLHF.

The sample holds many counts of this clone. The chain couples TRBV7-9 to TRBJ2-7, with D perhaps being TRBD1 or TRBD2 (5 bases each). Germline assignment: CDR1 SEHNR and CDR2 FQNEAQ (reference sequence). V lost 5 bases, J lost 3 bases, and 20 bases lay in between. The CDR3 runs to 16 residues. CDR3 coding DNA: TGTGCCAGCAGCCCTGGGGGTACCCGGCTAGGCTACGAGCAGTACTTC. Translated: CASSPGGTRLGYEQYF.

V usage is TRBV24-1 and J usage is TRBJ2-2, with D perhaps matching TRBD2 (6 bases). The CDR3 runs to 14 residues. Trimming took 2 bases from V and 4 from J, leaving 7 bases between them. Germline V lookup: CDR1 KGHDR, CDR2 SFDVKD. The CDR3 DNA reads TGTGCCACCAGTGATTGGCGGGGCACCGGGGAGCTGTTTTTT. The encoded protein is CATSDWRGTGELFF.

The gene calls are TRBV11-1 and TRBJ2-2; 8 bases line up with TRBD2. Per germline, CDR1 SGHAT and CDR2 FQDESV (reference sequence). Trimming cost V 5 bases and J 4 bases; bases outside gene matches: 9. The CDR3 sequence is 16 residues long. CDR3 sequence: CASSLGGGSVTGELFF. The DNA of the CDR3 is TGTGCCAGCAGCCTCGGGGGGGGATCGGTCACCGGGGAGCTGTTTTTT.

This chain joins TRBV6-5 and TRBJ1-2; unclear D gene. The germline gives CDR1 MNHEY, CDR2 SVGAGI. This CDR3 spans 16 amino acids. Trimming cost V 2 bases and J 2 bases, with 15 bases left between them. The CDR3 DNA follows: TGTGCCAGCAGTTACGCGGCGCCGGGAATGAACTATGGCTACACCTTC. Translating gives CASSYAAPGMNYGYTF.

The chain combines TRBV19 with TRBJ2-2, with D perhaps TRBD2 (5 bases). V gave up 6 bases and J gave up 6 bases, with 8 bases separating them. The CDR3 length is 12 residues. Germline CDR1 is LNHDA and CDR2 is SQIVND (reference sequence). CDR3 in amino acids: CASREAPGELFF. The CDR3 region has the DNA TGTGCCAGTAGGGAGGCCCCCGGGGAGCTGTTTTTT.

In this sample, this clone turned up a few times. The sample contains more than one DNA sequence encoding this CDR3. The genes are TRBV20-1 and TRBJ2-7; a possible D gene is TRBD1 (5 bases). The CDR3 spans 11 residues. Germline assignment: CDR1 DFQATT and CDR2 SNEGSKA (reference sequence). Trimming left V 6 bases short and J 1 base short, with 7 bases between. The CDR3 reads CSARDSYEQYF. The CDR3 region has the DNA TGCAGTGCCAGGGATTCCTACGAGCAGTACTTC.

The genes are TRBV6-2 or TRBV6-3 and TRBJ2-4; no clear D. The CDR3 has 11 residues. Trimming cost V 2 bases and J 8 bases, with 4 bases left between them. CDR1 is MNHEY, CDR2 SVGEGT, per germline. This CDR3 reads CASSYGDIQYF. Written as DNA, the CDR3 is TGTGCCAGCAGTTACGGAGACATTCAGTACTTC.

The rearrangement joins TRBV5-1 to TRBJ2-1, with D maybe TRBD2 (6 bases). CDR3 length: 16 residues. Trimming removed 1 base at V and 3 bases at J, with 14 bases between. Germline V gene data show CDR1 as SGHRS and CDR2 as YFSETQ. The CDR3 sequence is CASSLLTGVIYNEQFF. As DNA, the CDR3 is TGCGCCAGCAGCTTGCTTACGGGAGTAATCTACAATGAGCAGTTCTTC.

The table lists this clone with a few counts. J is TRBJ1-2 and V is TRBV3-1 (or the pseudogene TRBV3-2); D remains ambiguous. Between the trimmed V and J ends, which lost 0 bases and 0 bases, there was a span of 8 bases. The CDR3 is made up of 15 amino acids. CDR1 LGHDT and CDR2 YNNKEL come from the germline V gene (reference sequence). The CDR3 region is CASSQERWANYGYTF. CDR3 nucleotides: TGTGCCAGCAGCCAAGAACGATGGGCTAACTATGGCTACACCTTC.

This sequence joins TRBV6-6 and TRBJ1-4, with D perhaps matching TRBD1 (5 bases). The CDR3 is 15 amino acids. The V and J ends lost 4 bases and 7 bases respectively, with 16 bases between them. Germline assignment: CDR1 MNHNY and CDR2 SVGAGI (reference sequence). As DNA, the CDR3 is TGTGCCAGCAGTTCCGCAGGGCGAGGCAGTGAAAAACTGTTTTTT. Its protein is CASSSAGRGSEKLFF.

The rearrangement joins TRBV3-1 (or the pseudogene TRBV3-2) to TRBJ2-1, with D perhaps TRBD1 or TRBD2 (5 bases each). The V gene lost 4 bases and the J gene lost 0 bases, with 10 bases spanning the gap. The CDR3 spans 15 residues. Germline lookup yields CDR1 LGHDT and CDR2 YNNKEL (reference sequence). The CDR3 sequence is CASSPRDRSYNEQFF. CDR3 nucleotides: TGTGCCAGCAGCCCCCGGGACCGCTCCTACAATGAGCAGTTCTTC.

The chain carries TRBV3-1 (or the pseudogene TRBV3-2) and TRBJ2-1, with D perhaps given as TRBD1 or TRBD2 (6 bases each). V gave up 3 bases and J gave up 2 bases, with 14 bases separating them. The CDR3 is 16 amino acids. Per germline, CDR1 LGHDT and CDR2 YNNKEL (reference sequence). CDR3 region: CASSQIRGAPYNEQFF. Written as DNA, the CDR3 is TGTGCCAGCAGCCAGATTAGGGGGGCCCCCTACAATGAGCAGTTCTTC.

The sample holds one count of this clone. The chain recombines TRBV6-1 with TRBJ1-1; no firm D call. Germline loops: CDR1 MNHNS, CDR2 SASEGT. V lost 1 base and J lost 0, with 9 bases in between. CDR3 size: 15 residues. The CDR3 sequence is CASSEDFGVNTEAFF. The DNA of the CDR3 is TGTGCCAGCAGTGAAGATTTTGGGGTGAACACTGAAGCTTTCTTT.

The chain uses TRBV6-5 and TRBJ2-7; 10 positions match TRBD1. This CDR3 spans 16 amino acids. CDR1 and CDR2 from the germline V gene are MNHEY and SVGAGI. V trimming: 0 bases; J trimming: 2 bases; junction bases outside the gene matches: 4. For the CDR3, the DNA is TGTGCCAGCAGTTACTCCGGGACAGGGGTGACCTACGAGCAGTACTTC. It codes for CASSYSGTGVTYEQYF.

V gene TRBV19 combines with J gene TRBJ1-1; 7 positions agree with TRBD1. Looked up from germline, CDR1 is LNHDA and CDR2 is SQIVND (reference sequence). The CDR3 has 13 residues. Germline trimming cut 10 bases from V and 2 bases from J; bases unmatched to any gene: 7. CDR3 residues: CATRDRPNTEAFF. The CDR3 region has the DNA TGTGCCACTAGGGACAGACCAAACACTGAAGCTTTCTTT.

The chain uses TRBV30 and TRBJ1-5; 9 bases are shared with TRBD1. V dropped 2 bases and J dropped 4; count of bases not matched to a gene: 6. This CDR3 spans 15 amino acids. Germline CDR1 reads GTSNPN; CDR2 reads SVGIG (reference sequence). The CDR3 nucleotides are TGTGCCTGGAGTCCGGACAGGGGAATGAATCAGCCCCAGCATTTT. It encodes CAWSPDRGMNQPQHF.

The genes are TRBV19 and TRBJ1-1; no definite D call. Germline V gene sequence: CDR1 LNHDA, CDR2 SQIVND (reference sequence). Trimming stripped 3 bases from V and 1 base from J, with 9 bases between. CDR3 length: 14 amino acids. The CDR3 sequence is CASSISAANTEAFF. Written as DNA, the CDR3 is TGTGCCAGTAGTATCAGTGCGGCGAACACTGAAGCTTTCTTT.

The chain is built from TRBV6-5 and TRBJ2-7; 9 positions match TRBD2. Germline V gene lookup returns CDR1 MNHEY and CDR2 SVGAGI. The CDR3 is 14 amino acids. The trim removed 7 bases at V and 0 bases at J, leaving 4 bases unmatched. CDR3: CASTLSGSSYEQYF. DNA for the CDR3: TGTGCCAGCACCCTTAGCGGGAGCTCCTACGAGCAGTACTTC.

The chain is built from TRBV6-6 and TRBJ1-1, with D possibly TRBD1 on 5 matching bases. V gave up 3 bases and J gave up 5 bases, with 7 bases separating them. CDR3 length: 12 amino acids. CDR1 is MNHNY and CDR2 is SVGAGI in the germline V gene (reference sequence). CDR3 in DNA: TGTGCCAGCAGTTATTGGGGGACTGAAGCTTTCTTT. Translation: CASSYWGTEAFF.